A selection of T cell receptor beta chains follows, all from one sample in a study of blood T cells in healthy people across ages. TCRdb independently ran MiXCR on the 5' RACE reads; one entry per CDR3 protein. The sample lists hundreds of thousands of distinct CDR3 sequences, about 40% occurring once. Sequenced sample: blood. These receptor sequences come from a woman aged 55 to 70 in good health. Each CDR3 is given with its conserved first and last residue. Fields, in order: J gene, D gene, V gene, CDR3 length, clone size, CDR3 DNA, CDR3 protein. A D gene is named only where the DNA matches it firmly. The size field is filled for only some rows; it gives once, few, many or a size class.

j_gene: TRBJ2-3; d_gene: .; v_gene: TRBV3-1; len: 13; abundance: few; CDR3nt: TGTGCCAGCAGCCAATCCTACACAGATACGCAGTATTTT; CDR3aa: CASSQSYTDTQYF
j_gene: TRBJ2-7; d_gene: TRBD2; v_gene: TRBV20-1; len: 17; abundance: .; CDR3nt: TGCAGTCCGCTGTTGCGGGCTAGCGGGGGCTCCTACAATGAGCAGTACTTC; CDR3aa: CSPLLRASGGSYNEQYF
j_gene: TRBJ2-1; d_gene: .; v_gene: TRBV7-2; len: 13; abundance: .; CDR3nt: TGTGCCAGCAGTTTTCAACTCGGAAATGAGCAGTTCTTC; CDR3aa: CASSFQLGNEQFF
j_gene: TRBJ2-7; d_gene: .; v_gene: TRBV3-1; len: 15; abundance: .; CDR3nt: TGTGCCAGCAGCCAAGATGGTGGACTGCTTAACGAGCAGTACTTC; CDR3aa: CASSQDGGLLNEQYF
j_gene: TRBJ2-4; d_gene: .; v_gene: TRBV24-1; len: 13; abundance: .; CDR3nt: TGTGCCACCAGTGATGACCCCTGGGACATTCAGTACTTC; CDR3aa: CATSDDPWDIQYF
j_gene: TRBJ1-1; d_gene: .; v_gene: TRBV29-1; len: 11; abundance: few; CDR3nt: TGCAGCATAACAGGGAACACTGAAGCTTTCTTT; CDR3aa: CSITGNTEAFF
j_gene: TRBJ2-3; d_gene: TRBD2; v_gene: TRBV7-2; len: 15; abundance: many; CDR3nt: TGTGCCAGCAGCGTACGACTAGCGGGAGCTGATACGCAGTATTTT; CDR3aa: CASSVRLAGADTQYF
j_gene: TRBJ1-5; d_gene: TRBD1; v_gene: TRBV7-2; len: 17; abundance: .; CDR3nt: TGTGCCAGCAGCTTTAGGACAGGAACCGAGAACCTACAGCCCCAGCATTTT; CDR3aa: CASSFRTGTENLQPQHF
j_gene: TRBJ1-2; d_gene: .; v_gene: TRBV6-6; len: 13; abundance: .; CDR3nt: TGTGCCAGCAGTACGCTAGCTAACTATGGCTACACCTTC; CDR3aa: CASSTLANYGYTF
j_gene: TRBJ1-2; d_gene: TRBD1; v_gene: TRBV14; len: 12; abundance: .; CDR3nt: TGTGCCAGCAGGTCGACAGGGTGTGGCTACACCTTC; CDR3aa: CASRSTGCGYTF
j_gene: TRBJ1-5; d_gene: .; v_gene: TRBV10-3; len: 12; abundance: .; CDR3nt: TGTGCCATCAGTCCAGACAATCAGCCCCAGCATTTT; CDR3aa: CAISPDNQPQHF